The 21 T cell receptor beta chains in this list originate from one sample, sequenced in a study of OX40 agonist ivuxolimab in advanced cancers. The protocol was immunoSEQ multiplex PCR, while the TCRdb copy is restricted to in-frame clones and leaves out a portion. The table has roughly 60,000 clones, 86% seen once. The input for sequencing was CD4+ or CD8+ T cells sorted from blood, taken in a trial of the OX40 agonist ivuxolimab. These receptors were taken from an adult with an advanced solid tumor such as melanoma, head and neck, liver or kidney cancer.

This chain connects TRBV9 to TRBJ2-5; 10 bases are shared with TRBD2. Per germline, CDR1 SGDLS and CDR2 YYNGEE. V lost 1 base to trimming and J lost 5 bases; unmatched junction nucleotides: 8. The CDR3 spans 16 residues. This CDR3 reads CASSVLIAGGLETQYF. The CDR3 coding sequence is TGTGCCAGCAGCGTACTTATAGCGGGGGGTTTGGAGACCCAGTACTTC.

The genes are TRBV19 and TRBJ2-1, with D perhaps matching TRBD2 (5 bases). The germline V and J ends were trimmed by 3 bases and 2 bases, with 11 bases remaining between them. CDR1 is LNHDA, CDR2 SQIVND, per germline (reference sequence). This CDR3 region has 15 residues. The CDR3 protein is CASSIGGNPYNEQFF. In nucleotides, the CDR3 is TGTGCCAGTAGTATCGGAGGAAATCCCTACAATGAGCAGTTCTTC.

V gene TRBV27 combines with J gene TRBJ2-1, with no clear D. V lost 5 bases, J lost 4 bases, and 12 bases lay in between. The CDR3 runs to 14 residues. Germline V CDR1 and CDR2: MNHEY, SMNVEV (reference sequence). Here the CDR3 reads CASSNTRQYNEQFF. CDR3 nucleotide sequence: TGTGCCAGCAGTAACACCCGACAATACAATGAGCAGTTCTTC.

Only one count was recorded for this clone. The V gene is TRBV15, the J gene TRBJ2-3; D remains unclear. Per germline, CDR1 LNHNV and CDR2 YYDKDF (reference sequence). Trimming stripped 0 bases from V and 5 bases from J, with 6 bases between. The CDR3 is 13 residues long. The CDR3 sequence: CATSRDPEDTQYF. In DNA form, the CDR3 reads TGTGCCACCAGCAGAGATCCCGAAGATACGCAGTATTTT.

V gene TRBV5-4 combines with J gene TRBJ1-1; no clear D. Germline V gene data show CDR1 as SGHNT and CDR2 as YYREEE (reference sequence). Between the trimmed V and J ends, which lost 5 bases and 0 bases, there was a span of 8 bases. The CDR3 is 13 residues long. CDR3 DNA: TGTGCCAGCAGTCCTACAATGAACACTGAAGCTTTCTTT. Protein: CASSPTMNTEAFF.

The chain links TRBV4-1 to TRBJ1-3; D uncertain. CDR3 size: 12 residues. The ends were cut back, 4 bases at V and 4 bases at J, with 5 bases in the middle. Germline V gives CDR1 MGHRA, CDR2 YSYEKL. The CDR3 DNA reads TGCGCCAGCAGCCTAGGGGGAAACACCATATATTTT. The encoded protein is CASSLGGNTIYF.

The chain carries TRBV19 and TRBJ1-4, with 7 positions matching TRBD1. J gave up 3 bases and V 6 bases, and 10 bases lay outside the gene matches. This CDR3 has 16 amino acids. The V gene's germline CDR1 is LNHDA and CDR2 SQIVND (reference sequence). The CDR3, as DNA: TGTGCCAGTAGGCCCGATAGGGGGCTAGCTAATGAAAAACTGTTTTTT. Amino acids: CASRPDRGLANEKLFF.

This chain links TRBV7-9 with TRBJ1-6; weak D call: TRBD1 (5 bases). CDR1 and CDR2 from the germline V gene are SEHNR and FQNEAQ (reference sequence). Trimming removed 5 bases from V and 4 bases from J, with 15 bases in between. This CDR3 has 16 residues. The CDR3: CASSGARGGYNSPLHF. CDR3 in DNA: TGTGCCAGCAGCGGGGCGCGGGGCGGATATAATTCACCCCTCCACTTT. The full variable domain, its missing parts supplied by reference TRBV7-9 and TRBJ1-6, is DTGVSQNPRHKITKRGQNVTFRCDPISEHNRLYWYRQTLGQGPEFLTYFQNEAQLEKSRLLSDRFSAERPKGSFSTLEIQRTEQGDSAMYLCASSGARGGYNSPLHFGNGTRLTVT.

The V call is TRBV5-1, the J call TRBJ2-1; D is undetermined. The germline CDR1 and CDR2 sequences are SGHRS and YFSETQ. CDR3 length: 15 residues. V lost 1 base, J lost 6 bases, and 14 bases lay in between. The CDR3 nucleotides are TGCGCCAGCAGCTTGAAGCACTCAGGCCTCAATGAGCAGTTCTTC. Translated, it gives CASSLKHSGLNEQFF.

J is TRBJ1-4 and V is TRBV28; D is uncertain. The CDR3 extends over 13 amino acids. Per the germline V gene, CDR1 is MDHEN and CDR2 is SYDVKM. Trimming pared 5 bases from V and 0 bases from J, leaving 4 bases between. The chain's CDR3 is CASSPATNEKLFF. The CDR3 region has the DNA TGTGCCAGCAGTCCTGCAACTAATGAAAAACTGTTTTTT.

The DNA of the CDR3 is TGTGCCAGCAGCTCTAAACACTCTGCTAGCGGACACACAGATACGCAGTATTTT. Its translation: CASSSKHSASGHTDTQYF. The rearrangement uses TRBV7-9 and TRBJ2-3; the match to TRBD2 covers 7 bases. In germline, CDR1 is SEHNR, CDR2 FQNEAQ (reference sequence). The CDR3 extends over 18 amino acids. Trimming removed 4 bases from V and 2 bases from J; junction bases left unmatched: 15. Supplemented by reference TRBV7-9 and TRBJ2-3, the full variable domain reads DTGVSQNPRHKITKRGQNVTFRCDPISEHNRLYWYRQTLGQGPEFLTYFQNEAQLEKSRLLSDRFSAERPKGSFSTLEIQRTEQGDSAMYLCASSSKHSASGHTDTQYFGPGTRLTVL.

The rearrangement joins TRBV4-1 to TRBJ2-7; no clear D gene. Trimming shortened V by 4 bases and J by 5 bases, and 18 bases separated the two germline ends. CDR1 is MGHRA, CDR2 YSYEKL, per germline. CDR3 length equals 15 residues. The CDR3 DNA follows: TGCGCCAGCAGCCGACAAATGGGGTCCTGGGACGAGCAGTACTTC. Amino acid sequence: CASSRQMGSWDEQYF.

This sequence joins TRBV6-5 and TRBJ2-5, with 10 bases matching TRBD2. Germline trimming cut 9 bases from V and 1 base from J; bases unmatched to any gene: 8. The CDR3 contains 15 residues. The germline CDR1 and CDR2 sequences are MNHEY and SVGAGI. CDR3 DNA: TGTGCCAGTGCGTTAGCGGGGGGACTCCAAGAGACCCAGTACTTC. Protein: CASALAGGLQETQYF.

The CDR3 sequence: CASSIGTGRFSYTF. The DNA for the CDR3 is TGTGCCAGTAGTATCGGGACAGGGAGGTTTAGCTACACCTTC. The chain links TRBV19 to TRBJ1-2; 9 bases agree with TRBD1. From germline, CDR1 is LNHDA and CDR2 SQIVND (reference sequence). Losses at the gene ends were 3 bases for V and 9 bases for J; bases not matched to a gene: 8. CDR3 size: 14 residues.

In this sample, this clone turned up once. This chain joins TRBV2 and TRBJ1-5; D is ambiguous. In germline, CDR1 is SNHLY, CDR2 FYNNEI. This CDR3 has 15 residues. V was clipped by 2 bases and J by 3 bases, with 11 bases between them. The CDR3 DNA follows: TGTGCCAGCAGTGAATACGGAGCTAACAATCAGCCCCAGCATTTT. Its translation is CASSEYGANNQPQHF.

The chain couples TRBV5-6 to TRBJ2-7; TRBD1 agrees at 7 bases. The CDR3 runs 14 residues. V was pared by 4 bases and J by 3 bases, with 7 bases of the junction left unmatched. Germline CDR1 is SGHDT and CDR2 is YYEEEE. CDR3 bases: TGTGCCAGCAGCCCGACAGGGACCGGCTACGAGCAGTACTTC. This gives the protein CASSPTGTGYEQYF.

The chain uses TRBV28 and TRBJ1-1, with 8 bases identical to TRBD1. Germline V gives CDR1 MDHEN, CDR2 SYDVKM. This CDR3 spans 14 amino acids. Germline trimming cut 3 bases from V and 1 base from J; bases unmatched to any gene: 1. The CDR3 loop reads CASSLTGANTEAFF. CDR3 sequence (DNA): TGTGCCAGCAGTTTGACAGGGGCGAACACTGAAGCTTTCTTT.

The chain combines TRBV7-2 with TRBJ2-3; 8 positions match TRBD2. CDR1 is SGHTA, CDR2 FQGNSA, per germline. The junction had 5 bases not matched to a gene; V was cut back by 5 bases and J by 4 bases. This CDR3 region has 14 residues. CDR3: CASSPGGPADTQYF. Written as DNA, the CDR3 is TGTGCCAGCAGCCCGGGGGGGCCGGCAGATACGCAGTATTTT.

This clone appeared a few times. The chain carries TRBV28 and TRBJ1-1; maybe TRBD1 (5 bases). The V gene's germline CDR1 is MDHEN and CDR2 SYDVKM. The CDR3 runs to 15 residues. V gave up 8 bases and J gave up 1 base, with 17 bases separating them. CDR3 nucleotide sequence: TGTGCCAGCTATCGACTTACAGGCGGGAACACTGAAGCTTTCTTT. It specifies CASYRLTGGNTEAFF.

This clone was seen a few times. CDR3 sequence reads: CASARGYTGELFF. CDR3 DNA: TGTGCCAGCGCCAGGGGGTACACCGGGGAGCTGTTTTTT. The V gene is TRBV11-2, the J gene TRBJ2-2; 7 positions agree with TRBD1. V was pared by 8 bases and J by 3 bases, with 3 bases of the junction left unmatched. The CDR3 is 13 residues long. In germline, CDR1 is SGHAT, CDR2 FQNNGV. Full variable domain (remainder filled in from reference TRBV11-2 and TRBJ2-2): EAGVAQSPRYKIIEKRQSVAFWCNPISGHATLYWYQQILGQGPKLLIQFQNNGVVDDSQLPKDRFSAERLKGVDSTLKIQPAKLEDSAVYLCASARGYTGELFFGEGSRLTVL.

The chain carries TRBV28 and TRBJ2-2; TRBD1 might be the D (6 bases). The CDR3 contains 17 residues. Germline values: CDR1 MDHEN, CDR2 SYDVKM. The ends were cut back, 5 bases at V and 6 bases at J, with 22 bases in the middle. The CDR3 here is CASSAPSRTGPAGELFF. As DNA, the CDR3 is TGTGCCAGCAGTGCCCCTTCTAGAACAGGGCCCGCCGGGGAGCTGTTTTTT.